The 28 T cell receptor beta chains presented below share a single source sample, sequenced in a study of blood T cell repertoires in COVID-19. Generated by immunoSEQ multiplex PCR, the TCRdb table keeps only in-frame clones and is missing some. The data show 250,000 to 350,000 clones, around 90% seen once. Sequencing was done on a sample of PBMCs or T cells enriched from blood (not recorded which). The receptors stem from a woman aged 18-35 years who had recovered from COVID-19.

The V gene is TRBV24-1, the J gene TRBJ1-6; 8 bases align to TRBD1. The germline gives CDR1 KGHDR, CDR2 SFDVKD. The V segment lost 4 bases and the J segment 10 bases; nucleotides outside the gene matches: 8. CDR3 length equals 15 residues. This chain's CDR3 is CATSDHRTGNSPLHF. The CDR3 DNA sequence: TGTGCCACCAGTGACCACAGGACAGGGAACTCACCCCTCCACTTT.

CDR3 region: CASSESPGTGVGYTF. CDR3 DNA sequence: TGTGCCAGCAGTGAGTCCCCCGGGACAGGGGTTGGCTACACCTTC. The gene calls are TRBV2 and TRBJ1-2; 10 nucleotides align to TRBD1. V shed 3 bases, J shed 7 bases, and the junction held 8 bases outside the gene matches. This CDR3 comprises 15 residues. Germline lookup yields CDR1 SNHLY and CDR2 FYNNEI. The variable domain in full, with the rest retrieved from reference TRBV2 and TRBJ1-2, is EPEVTQTPSHQVTQMGQEVILRCVPISNHLYFYWYRQILGQKVEFLVSFYNNEISEKSEIFDDQFSVERPDGSNFTLKIRSTKLEDSAMYFCASSESPGTGVGYTFGSGTRLTVV.

The CDR3 here is CASSLSGLRATNSPLHF. The CDR3 DNA reads TGTGCCAGCAGCTTAAGCGGTCTGAGGGCGACTAATTCACCCCTCCACTTT. The V call is TRBV7-2, the J call TRBJ1-6; no clear D gene. The CDR3 is made up of 17 amino acids. Trimming removed 2 bases from V and 6 bases from J, with 17 bases in between. Per germline, CDR1 SGHTA and CDR2 FQGNSA.

The CDR3 DNA sequence: TGTGCCAGCAGCTTAGGTCACGGGGACGAGCAGTACTTC. This codes for CASSLGHGDEQYF. V usage is TRBV7-2 and J usage is TRBJ2-7; D possibly corresponds to TRBD2 (5 bases). Germline CDR1 SGHTA, CDR2 FQGNSA. V was shortened by 1 base and J by 5 bases, with 9 bases between the two germline ends. The CDR3 has 13 residues.

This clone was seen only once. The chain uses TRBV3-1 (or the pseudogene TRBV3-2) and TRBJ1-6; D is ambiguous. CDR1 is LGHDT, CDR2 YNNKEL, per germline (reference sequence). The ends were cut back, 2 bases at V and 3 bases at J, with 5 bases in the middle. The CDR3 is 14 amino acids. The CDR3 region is CASSQPGYNSPLHF. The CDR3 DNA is TGTGCCAGCAGCCAACCCGGCTATAATTCACCCCTCCACTTT.

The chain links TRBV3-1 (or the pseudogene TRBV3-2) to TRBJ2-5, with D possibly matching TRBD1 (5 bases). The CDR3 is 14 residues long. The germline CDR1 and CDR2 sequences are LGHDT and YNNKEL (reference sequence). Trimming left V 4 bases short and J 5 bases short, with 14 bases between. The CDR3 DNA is TGTGCCAGCAGCCCGACAGTAGGCCCGGAGACCCAGTACTTC. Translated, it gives CASSPTVGPETQYF.

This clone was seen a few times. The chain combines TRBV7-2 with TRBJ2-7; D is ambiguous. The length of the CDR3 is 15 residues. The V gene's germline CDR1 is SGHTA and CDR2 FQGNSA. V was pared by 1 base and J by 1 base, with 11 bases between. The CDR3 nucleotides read TGTGCCAGCAGCTTAGAGGTACAGAGATCCTACGAGCAGTACTTC. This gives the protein CASSLEVQRSYEQYF.

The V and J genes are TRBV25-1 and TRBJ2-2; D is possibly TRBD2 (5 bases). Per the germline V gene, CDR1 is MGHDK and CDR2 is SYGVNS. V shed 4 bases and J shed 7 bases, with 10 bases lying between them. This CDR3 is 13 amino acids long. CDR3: CASSVRVGGELFF. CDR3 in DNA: TGTGCCAGCAGTGTGAGGGTAGGCGGGGAGCTGTTTTTT.

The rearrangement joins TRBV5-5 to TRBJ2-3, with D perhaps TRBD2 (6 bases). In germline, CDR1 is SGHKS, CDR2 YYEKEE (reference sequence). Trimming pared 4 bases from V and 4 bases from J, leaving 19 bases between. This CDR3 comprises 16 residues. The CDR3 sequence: CASSPRLVGAADTQYF. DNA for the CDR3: TGTGCCAGCAGCCCTCGACTAGTGGGTGCGGCAGATACGCAGTATTTT.

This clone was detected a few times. Here the CDR3 reads CASSPGRFNEQFF. The CDR3 DNA reads TGTGCCAGTAGTCCGGGGAGGTTCAATGAGCAGTTCTTC. V and J are TRBV19 and TRBJ2-1, with a possible D match to TRBD2 (6 bases). Germline V gives CDR1 LNHDA, CDR2 SQIVND (reference sequence). The CDR3 consists of 13 residues. V gave up 5 bases and J gave up 6 bases, with 11 bases separating them. Full variable domain (missing parts from reference TRBV19 and TRBJ2-1): DGGITQSPKYLFRKEGQNVTLSCEQNLNHDAMYWYRQDPGQGLRLIYYSQIVNDFQKGDIAEGYSVSREKKESFPLTVTSAQKNPTAFYLCASSPGRFNEQFFGPGTRLTVL.

Here the CDR3 DNA reads TGTGCCAGCAGCTTGGGCAGGTACGATCAGCCCCAGCATTTT. Protein sequence: CASSLGRYDQPQHF. The J gene is TRBJ1-5, the V gene TRBV5-8; D gene uncertain. The CDR3 covers 14 residues. Looked up from germline, CDR1 is SGHTS and CDR2 is YDEGEE. Trimming shortened V by 0 bases and J by 5 bases, and 9 bases separated the two germline ends. The complete variable domain, with remaining parts taken from reference TRBV5-8 and TRBJ1-5, reads EAGVTQSPTHLIKTRGQQATLRCSPISGHTSVYWYQQALGLGLQFLLWYDEGEERNRGNFPPRFSGRQFPNYSSELNVNALELEDSALYLCASSLGRYDQPQHFGDGTRLSIL.

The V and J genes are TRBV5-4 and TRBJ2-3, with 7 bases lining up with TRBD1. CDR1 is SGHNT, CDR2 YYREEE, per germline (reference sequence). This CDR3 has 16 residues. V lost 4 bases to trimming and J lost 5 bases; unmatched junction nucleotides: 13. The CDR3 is CASSNDRDVSVDTQYF. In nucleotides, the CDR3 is TGTGCCAGCAGCAACGACAGGGATGTTTCAGTAGATACGCAGTATTTT.

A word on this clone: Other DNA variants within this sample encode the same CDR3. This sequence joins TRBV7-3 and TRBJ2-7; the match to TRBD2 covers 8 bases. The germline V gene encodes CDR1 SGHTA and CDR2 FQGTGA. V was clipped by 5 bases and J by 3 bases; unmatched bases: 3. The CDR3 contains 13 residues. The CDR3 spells CASSLSGGYEQYF. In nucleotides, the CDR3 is TGTGCCAGCAGCCTCAGCGGGGGCTACGAGCAGTACTTC.

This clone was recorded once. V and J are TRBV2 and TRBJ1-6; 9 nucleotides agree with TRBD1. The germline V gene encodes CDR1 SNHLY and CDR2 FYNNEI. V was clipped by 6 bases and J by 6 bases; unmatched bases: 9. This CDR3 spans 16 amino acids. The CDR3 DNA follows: TGTGCCAGCAGGGAAACAGGGGGCGTACGTAATTCACCCCTCCACTTT. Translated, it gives CASRETGGVRNSPLHF.

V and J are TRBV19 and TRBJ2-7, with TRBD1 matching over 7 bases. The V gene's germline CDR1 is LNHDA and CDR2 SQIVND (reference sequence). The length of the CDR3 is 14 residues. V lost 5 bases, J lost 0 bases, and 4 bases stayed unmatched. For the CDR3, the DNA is TGTGCCAGTAGTCCGGGACAGAGCTCCTACGAGCAGTACTTC. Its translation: CASSPGQSSYEQYF.

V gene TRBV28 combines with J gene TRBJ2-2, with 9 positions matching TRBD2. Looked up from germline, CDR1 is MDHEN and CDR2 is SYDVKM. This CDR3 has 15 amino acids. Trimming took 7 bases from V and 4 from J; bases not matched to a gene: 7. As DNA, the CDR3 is TGTGCCAGCACCATGGCGGGGGGGGGCACCGGGGAGCTGTTTTTT. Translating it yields CASTMAGGGTGELFF.

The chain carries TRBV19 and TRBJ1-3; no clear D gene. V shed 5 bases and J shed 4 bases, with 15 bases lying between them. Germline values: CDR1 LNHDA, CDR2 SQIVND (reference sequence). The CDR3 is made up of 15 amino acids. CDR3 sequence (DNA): TGTGCCAGTAGTCCCCAGACGGGGTCAGGAAACACCATATATTTT. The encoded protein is CASSPQTGSGNTIYF. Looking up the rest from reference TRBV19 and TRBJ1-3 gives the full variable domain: DGGITQSPKYLFRKEGQNVTLSCEQNLNHDAMYWYRQDPGQGLRLIYYSQIVNDFQKGDIAEGYSVSREKKESFPLTVTSAQKNPTAFYLCASSPQTGSGNTIYFGEGSWLTVV.

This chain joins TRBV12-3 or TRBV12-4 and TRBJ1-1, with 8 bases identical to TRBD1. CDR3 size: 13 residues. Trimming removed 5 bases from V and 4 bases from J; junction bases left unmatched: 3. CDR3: CASSRQGSTEAFF. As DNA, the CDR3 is TGTGCCAGCAGTCGACAGGGGAGCACTGAAGCTTTCTTT.

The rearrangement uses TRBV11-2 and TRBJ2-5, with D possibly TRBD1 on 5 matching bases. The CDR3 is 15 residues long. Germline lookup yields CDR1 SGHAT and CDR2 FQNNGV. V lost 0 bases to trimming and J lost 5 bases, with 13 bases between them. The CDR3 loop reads CASSLEGLGRETQYF. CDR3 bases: TGTGCCAGCAGCTTAGAGGGTCTGGGGCGGGAGACCCAGTACTTC.

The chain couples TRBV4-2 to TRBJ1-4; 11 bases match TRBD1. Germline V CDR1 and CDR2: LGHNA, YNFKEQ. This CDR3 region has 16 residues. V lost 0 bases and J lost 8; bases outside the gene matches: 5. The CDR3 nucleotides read TGTGCCAGCAGCCAAGAGCGAGGACAGGGGGCAGAAAAACTGTTTTTT. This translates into CASSQERGQGAEKLFF.

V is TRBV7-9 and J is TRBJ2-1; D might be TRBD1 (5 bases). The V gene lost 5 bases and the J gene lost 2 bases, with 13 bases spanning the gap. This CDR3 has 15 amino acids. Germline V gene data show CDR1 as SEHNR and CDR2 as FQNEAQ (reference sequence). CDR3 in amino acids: CASSPSTVPYNEQFF. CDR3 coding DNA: TGTGCCAGCAGCCCTTCGACAGTTCCCTACAATGAGCAGTTCTTC.

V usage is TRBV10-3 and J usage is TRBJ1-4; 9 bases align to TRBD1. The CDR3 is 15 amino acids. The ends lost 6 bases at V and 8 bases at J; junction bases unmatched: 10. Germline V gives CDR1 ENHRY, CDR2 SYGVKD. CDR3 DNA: TGTGCCATCAGCGAACCGGACAGGGGAGGGGAAAAACTGTTTTTT. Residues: CAISEPDRGGEKLFF.

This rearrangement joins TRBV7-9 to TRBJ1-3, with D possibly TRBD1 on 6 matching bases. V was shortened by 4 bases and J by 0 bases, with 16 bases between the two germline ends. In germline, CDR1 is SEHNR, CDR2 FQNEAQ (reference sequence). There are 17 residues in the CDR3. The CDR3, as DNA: TGTGCCAGCAGCTCTCCGCAGGGGCTGAACTCTGGAAACACCATATATTTT. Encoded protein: CASSSPQGLNSGNTIYF.

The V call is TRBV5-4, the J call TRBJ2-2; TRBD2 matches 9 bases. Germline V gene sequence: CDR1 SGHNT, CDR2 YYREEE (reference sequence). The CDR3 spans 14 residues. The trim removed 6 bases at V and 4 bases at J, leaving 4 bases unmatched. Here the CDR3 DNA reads TGTGCCAGCACTAGCGGGATAGGCACCGGGGAGCTGTTTTTT. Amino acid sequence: CASTSGIGTGELFF.

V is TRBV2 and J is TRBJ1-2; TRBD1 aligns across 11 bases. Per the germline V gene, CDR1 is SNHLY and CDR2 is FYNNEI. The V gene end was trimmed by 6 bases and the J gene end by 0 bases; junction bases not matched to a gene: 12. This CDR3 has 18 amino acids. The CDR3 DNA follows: TGTGCCAGCAGGGAATCCAGGACAGGGGGCCTGGCTAACTATGGCTACACCTTC. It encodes CASRESRTGGLANYGYTF.

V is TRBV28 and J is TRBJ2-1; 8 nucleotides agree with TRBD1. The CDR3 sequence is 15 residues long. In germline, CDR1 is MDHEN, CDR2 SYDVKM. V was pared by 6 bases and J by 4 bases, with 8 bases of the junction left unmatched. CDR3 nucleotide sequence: TGTGCCAGCAGAGGTGACAGGGGACGATACAATGAGCAGTTCTTC. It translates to CASRGDRGRYNEQFF.

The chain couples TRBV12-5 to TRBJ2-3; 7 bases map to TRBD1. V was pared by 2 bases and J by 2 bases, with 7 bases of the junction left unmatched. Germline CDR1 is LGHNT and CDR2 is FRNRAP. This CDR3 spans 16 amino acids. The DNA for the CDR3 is TGTGCTAGTGGTTTGAGGGTGACAGGGTCCACAGATACGCAGTATTTT. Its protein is CASGLRVTGSTDTQYF.

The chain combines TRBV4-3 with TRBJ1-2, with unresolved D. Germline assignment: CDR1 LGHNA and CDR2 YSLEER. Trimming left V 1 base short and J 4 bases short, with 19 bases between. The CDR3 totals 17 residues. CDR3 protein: CASSQGELAGTFYGYTF. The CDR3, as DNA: TGCGCCAGCAGCCAAGGCGAACTTGCGGGAACCTTCTATGGCTACACCTTC.